The rows below give T cell receptor beta chains drawn from one sample of a study of T cells in Graves' hyperthyroidism and ophthalmopathy. TCRdb called the multiplex PCR reads again in MiXCR, with one record for every CDR3 protein. The table records some 360,000 distinct CDR3 sequences, approximately 13% of them present only once. Sequencing was carried out using blood. Every receptor here comes from a woman aged 55-70 years with Graves' hyperthyroidism. Each CDR3 is given with its conserved first and last residue. The D gene is left open where the match is weak. The listing skips clone size in some rows; elsewhere it reads once, few, many or a size class.

TRBV28	TRBD1	TRBJ1-5	many	CASSLPSGQGAGSNQPQHF	TGTGCCAGCAGTTTACCCTCGGGACAGGGGGCCGGTAGCAATCAGCCCCAGCATTTT
TRBV27	.	TRBJ2-1	many	CASSLSFGSYNEQFF	TGTGCCAGCAGTTTATCTTTCGGTAGCTACAATGAGCAGTTCTTC
TRBV12-3/TRBV12-4	TRBD2	TRBJ2-5	.	CASSPTLAVQETQYF	TGTGCCAGCAGTCCCACACTAGCGGTCCAAGAGACCCAGTACTTC
TRBV19	TRBD1	TRBJ1-6	.	CASSSDRKGSPLHF	TGTGCCAGTAGCTCGGACAGGAAGGGATCACCCCTCCACTTT
TRBV15	.	TRBJ1-1	many	CATSRDQGGAEAFF	TGTGCCACCAGCAGAGATCAAGGGGGTGCTGAAGCTTTCTTT
TRBV28	.	TRBJ2-3	many	CASSSSTGLAPTDTQYF	TGTGCCAGCAGTTCCTCCACGGGGCTAGCTCCAACAGATACGCAGTATTTT
TRBV5-5	.	TRBJ1-2	few	CASSPGPAGYTF	TGTGCCAGCAGCCCGGGTCCCGCGGGCTACACCTTC
TRBV6-1	.	TRBJ2-2	many	CASTPAQLGELFF	TGTGCCAGCACCCCGGCCCAATTGGGGGAGCTGTTTTTT
TRBV10-3	TRBD2	TRBJ2-3	few	CAISEVGGPGDTQYF	TGTGCCATCAGTGAGGTGGGAGGGCCGGGAGATACGCAGTATTTT
TRBV6-8	TRBD2	TRBJ2-5	.	CASSYTGTSGTKQETQYF	TGTGCCAGCAGTTATACCGGGACTAGCGGGACTAAACAAGAGACCCAGTACTTC
TRBV14	.	TRBJ2-7	many	CASSQGSGRGYEQYF	TGTGCCAGCAGCCAAGGCAGCGGGCGGGGCTACGAGCAGTACTTC
TRBV20-1	.	TRBJ2-7	many	CSALSVEQYF	TGCAGTGCATTGTCGGTCGAGCAGTACTTC
TRBV13	TRBD2	TRBJ2-7	.	CASSLGGLAGGKSHEQYF	TGTGCCAGCAGCTTAGGAGGACTAGCGGGAGGGAAATCCCACGAGCAGTACTTC
TRBV7-8	.	TRBJ2-5	.	CASSLAVGSQETQYF	TGTGCCAGCAGCTTAGCTGTGGGATCCCAAGAGACCCAGTACTTC
TRBV5-6	.	TRBJ2-3	few	CASSLGQGRFRTDTQYF	TGTGCCAGCAGCTTGGGTCAGGGAAGATTCAGAACAGATACGCAGTATTTT
TRBV2	TRBD2	TRBJ2-2	.	CASRGIAGAGELFF	TGTGCCAGCAGGGGAATAGCGGGAGCAGGGGAGCTGTTTTTT
TRBV13	TRBD2	TRBJ2-1	many	CASSFSGRSSYNEQFF	TGTGCCAGCAGCTTTAGCGGGAGGAGCTCCTACAATGAGCAGTTCTTC
TRBV7-3	TRBD1	TRBJ2-1	few	CASSLVSGAGGRNEQFF	TGTGCCAGCAGCTTAGTATCCGGGGCAGGGGGCCGCAATGAGCAGTTCTTC
TRBV4-1	.	TRBJ2-7	few	CASSRDDREGTYEQYF	TGCGCCAGCAGCCGGGATGACAGGGAGGGGACCTACGAGCAGTACTTC
TRBV20-1	TRBD1	TRBJ1-2	many	CSARRTGSDYTF	TGCAGTGCTAGAAGGACAGGGTCTGACTACACCTTC
TRBV20-1	.	TRBJ2-3	many	CSARSGAGTDTQYF	TGCAGTGCTAGGTCGGGAGCGGGTACAGATACGCAGTATTTT
TRBV6-1	TRBD2	TRBJ2-3	few	CASSDAASGSFTDTQYF	TGTGCCAGCAGCGACGCGGCTAGCGGGAGTTTCACAGATACGCAGTATTTT
TRBV3-1	.	TRBJ2-7	many	CASSPGNSYEQYF	TGTGCCAGCAGTCCCGGGAACTCCTACGAGCAGTACTTC
TRBV18	TRBD2	TRBJ2-3	.	CASSKRDRADTQYF	TGTGCCAGCTCCAAGCGGGATAGGGCAGATACGCAGTATTTT
TRBV2	TRBD2	TRBJ2-7	few	CASKAGVASYEQYF	TGTGCCAGCAAAGCGGGAGTGGCCTCCTACGAGCAGTACTTC
TRBV5-1	TRBD1	TRBJ1-2	many	CASSLLQGAGGYTF	TGCGCCAGCAGCTTGCTGCAGGGGGCCGGGGGCTACACCTTC
TRBV9	.	TRBJ2-7	few	CASSVVGGYEQYF	TGTGCCAGCAGCGTAGTGGGAGGCTACGAGCAGTACTTC
TRBV30	TRBD2	TRBJ2-7	many	CAWNGIEAGEQYF	TGTGCCTGGAACGGAATAGAAGCGGGGGAGCAGTACTTC
TRBV11-3	TRBD1	TRBJ1-1	many	CASSCPPSAGGCLDTEAFF	TGTGCCAGCAGCTGCCCCCCGTCGGCAGGGGGCTGTTTGGACACTGAAGCTTTCTTT
TRBV12-3/TRBV12-4	.	TRBJ2-2	many	CASSTRTGNTGELFF	TGTGCCAGCAGTACCCGGACCGGGAACACCGGGGAGCTGTTTTTT
TRBV5-1	TRBD1	TRBJ2-7	.	CASSFWTGGSEQYF	TGCGCCAGCAGCTTCTGGACAGGGGGCTCCGAGCAGTACTTC
TRBV7-2	TRBD2	TRBJ2-1	many	CASGLLAAYNEQFF	TGTGCCAGCGGCTTACTAGCGGCCTACAATGAGCAGTTCTTC
TRBV11-2	.	TRBJ2-1	many	CASSLVSLEREQFF	TGTGCCAGCAGCTTAGTTTCACTAGAAAGGGAGCAGTTCTTC
TRBV5-1	.	TRBJ2-3	.	CASSLGRYSDTQYF	TGCGCCAGCAGCTTGGGACGGTATTCAGATACGCAGTATTTT
TRBV7-7	.	TRBJ2-1	many	CASSLDVGGPVNEQFF	TGTGCTAGCAGCTTAGACGTGGGAGGCCCTGTCAATGAGCAGTTCTTC
TRBV2	TRBD1	TRBJ1-2	many	CASSGRTGLSNYGYTF	TGTGCCAGCAGTGGCCGGACAGGTTTGTCCAACTATGGCTACACCTTC
TRBV30	.	TRBJ1-1	many	CAWSPPGGRLNTEAFF	TGTGCCTGGAGCCCCCCTGGGGGCAGACTGAACACTGAAGCTTTCTTT
TRBV19	.	TRBJ1-5	.	CASTEGPNQPQHF	TGTGCCAGTACCGAGGGACCCAATCAGCCCCAGCATTTT
TRBV9	TRBD2	TRBJ2-3	.	CASSFDTGTRGTDTQYF	TGTGCCAGCAGCTTCGATACCGGGACTAGGGGCACAGATACGCAGTATTTT
TRBV28	.	TRBJ2-7	many	CASSRPGGVEQYF	TGTGCCAGCAGTCGCCCCGGGGGCGTCGAGCAGTACTTC
TRBV20-1	TRBD2	TRBJ2-3	many	CSALGLAGITDTQYF	TGCAGTGCCCTCGGACTAGCGGGGATCACAGATACGCAGTATTTT
TRBV29-1	TRBD1	TRBJ1-2	many	CSVEVGLLGQGAVSTYGYTF	TGCAGCGTTGAAGTTGGGTTGTTGGGACAGGGGGCCGTATCCACCTATGGCTACACCTTC
TRBV7-8	.	TRBJ2-7	many	CASSLAVAQEQYF	TGTGCCAGCAGCTTAGCGGTAGCGCAAGAGCAGTACTTC
TRBV28	.	TRBJ2-1	few	CASSPVGWNEQFF	TGTGCCAGCAGCCCGGTCGGATGGAATGAGCAGTTCTTC
TRBV20-1	.	TRBJ1-5	.	CSARGNSNQPQHF	TGCAGTGCTAGAGGGAATAGCAATCAGCCCCAGCATTTT
TRBV11-3	.	TRBJ1-2	many	CASSLRWASDGYTF	TGTGCCAGCAGCTTAAGGTGGGCGAGCGATGGCTACACCTTC
TRBV6-1	TRBD1	TRBJ2-1	few	CASSWTGNNEQFF	TGTGCCAGCAGTTGGACAGGGAATAATGAGCAGTTCTTC
TRBV5-1	.	TRBJ2-7	few	CASKIALSSYEQYF	TGCGCCAGCAAGATCGCCCTGAGCTCCTACGAGCAGTACTTC
TRBV5-6	TRBD1	TRBJ2-1	many	CASSFGTGENEQFF	TGTGCCAGCAGCTTTGGGACAGGGGAGAATGAGCAGTTCTTC
TRBV18	.	TRBJ1-4	.	CASSPGAANEKLFF	TGTGCCAGCTCACCGGGGGCGGCGAATGAAAAACTGTTTTTT
TRBV13	.	TRBJ1-2	many	CASEYGRRHGGYTF	TGTGCCAGCGAATACGGGAGGCGGCACGGGGGCTACACCTTC
TRBV15	.	TRBJ1-5	many	CATSRDPGTENQPQHF	TGTGCCACCAGCAGAGACCCCGGGACCGAGAATCAGCCCCAGCATTTT
TRBV28	TRBD2	TRBJ2-7	many	CASRTLAETYEQYF	TGTGCCAGCAGGACCCTAGCGGAGACCTACGAGCAGTACTTC
TRBV7-3	.	TRBJ2-3	.	CASSGSGATDTQYF	TGTGCCAGCAGCGGTAGCGGAGCCACAGATACGCAGTATTTT